This T cell receptor (beta chain) comes out of a study of CD8+ T cells in alopecia areata. Specified treatment: oral pan-JAK inhibitor, 5-10 mg twice daily. This clone was observed a handful of times. Extracted RNA was reverse transcribed, and the resulting cDNA served as sequencing template. The data were produced by immunoSEQ multiplex PCR, yet TCRdb's version contains in-frame clones alone and is incomplete. The data show approximately 100,000 clones, 60% seen once. The sequencing here drew on CD8+ T cells sorted from blood, taken at approximately week 60, from a patient treated with tofacitinib. The source of this sequence is a human donor with alopecia areata.

The CDR3 region has the DNA TGTGCCAGCAGCTTAGCGACAGGGGCAGATACGCAGTATTTT. This translates into CASSLATGADTQYF. V and J are TRBV7-2 and TRBJ2-3, with 8 nucleotides matching TRBD1. Germline assignment: CDR1 SGHTA and CDR2 FQGNSA. Unmatched junction bases numbered 0, after V lost 0 bases and J lost 4 bases. The CDR3 runs to 14 residues.